These 21 T cell receptor beta chains originate from one sample sequenced in a study of tumor-infiltrating lymphocytes in primary liver carcinoma (dated by TCRdb to 2016 to 2017). TRIzol reagent was used to extract blood RNA from unsorted whole blood, while the DNeasy Blood & Tissue kit provided the germline DNA. The data were produced on an Illumina HiSeq 2500. Using a constant-region primer and ProtoScript II reverse transcriptase, TCRbeta-specific cDNA was reverse-transcribed from 400 to 550 ng total RNA. The TCRbeta libraries were prepared through three rounds of nested multiplex PCR following a slightly modified ARM-PCR procedure. Each of the first two PCR rounds ran for approximately 11 cycles and used multiplex TRBV1-TRBV30 forward primers together with a Cbeta reverse primer. The public reads were quality trimmed at Q25 with fastp and then assembled into clones with MiXCR by TCRdb, keeping productive beta chains. Rows with one shared CDR3 protein collapse into an entry with the most common genes and DNA. Across this sample there are around 170,000 distinct CDR3 sequences, with about 60% seen only once. The ten largest clones take up about 72% of the sample.

The specimen was peripheral blood. The receptors derive from a man aged 35-49 years with primary liver carcinoma and hepatitis B virus infection.

The chain combines TRBV5-4 with TRBJ2-7, with TRBD1 identical over 12 bases. J was trimmed by 3 bases and V by 4 bases; bases with no gene match: 8. The CDR3 has 16 amino acids. Germline V gene sequence: CDR1 SGHNT, CDR2 YYREEE (reference sequence). Here the CDR3 DNA reads TGTGCCAGCAGCAGTACGGGACAGGGGGCTTTCTACGAGCAGTACTTC. This sequence encodes CASSSTGQGAFYEQYF.

The V gene is TRBV12-3 or TRBV12-4, the J gene TRBJ2-1; D not resolved. The CDR3 covers 15 residues. Trimming took 3 bases from V and 8 from J, leaving 17 bases between them. This CDR3 is CASSFRARVGDEQFF. The CDR3 DNA reads as TGTGCCAGCAGTTTCCGAGCGAGAGTCGGTGATGAGCAGTTCTTC.

The rearrangement links TRBV11-1 to TRBJ2-7; 9 bases fit TRBD2. The V gene's germline CDR1 is SGHAT and CDR2 FQDESV (reference sequence). The CDR3 consists of 16 residues. The V and J ends lost 5 bases and 4 bases, in that order; junction bases with no gene match: 12. The CDR3 loop is CASSNAGAGGSYEQYF. The CDR3 nucleotides read TGTGCCAGCAGCAATGCTGGAGCGGGAGGTTCATACGAGCAGTACTTC. The full variable domain, completed using reference TRBV11-1 and TRBJ2-7, is EAEVAQSPRYKITEKSQAVAFWCDPISGHATLYWYRQILGQGPELLVQFQDESVVDDSQLPKDRFSAERLKGVDSTLKIQPAELGDSAMYLCASSNAGAGGSYEQYFGPGTRLTVT.

Points on this clonotype: Without the conserved terminal phenylalanine or tryptophan, this CDR3 likely stems from a read error. The V gene is TRBV10-1, the J gene TRBJ2-7; D unresolved. Germline V lookup: CDR1 WNHNN, CDR2 SYGVQD (reference sequence). V shed 8 bases and J shed 1 base, with 6 bases lying between them. The CDR3 runs 11 residues. The CDR3 DNA reads TGCGCCAGCCAAGGGTCCTACGAGCAGTACATC. Protein sequence: CASQGSYEQYI.

This clonotype was observed at least ten times. This sequence joins TRBV11-1 and TRBJ2-1; no clear D gene. CDR3 length equals 11 residues. Germline CDR1 reads SGHAT; CDR2 reads FQDESV (reference sequence). Trimming removed 2 bases at V and 9 bases at J, with 5 bases between. The CDR3 loop reads CASSLKVEQFF. The DNA for the CDR3 is TGTGCCAGCAGCTTAAAGGTTGAGCAGTTCTTC. Using reference TRBV11-1 and TRBJ2-1 for the parts outside the CDR3, the full variable domain is EAEVAQSPRYKITEKSQAVAFWCDPISGHATLYWYRQILGQGPELLVQFQDESVVDDSQLPKDRFSAERLKGVDSTLKIQPAELGDSAMYLCASSLKVEQFFGPGTRLTVL.

Worth noting for this clonotype: A much larger clonotype is one base distant, so this may be a read error. The rearrangement uses TRBV11-3 and TRBJ2-3, with 8 nucleotides matching TRBD2. The V segment lost 5 bases and the J segment 5 bases; nucleotides outside the gene matches: 9. The CDR3 contains 15 residues. Germline V gives CDR1 SGHNT, CDR2 YENEEA. CDR3 sequence reads: CASSSAGGSVDTQYF. The CDR3 coding sequence is TGTGCCAGCAGCAGCGCGGGGGGTAGCGTAGATACGCAGTATTTT.

This chain joins TRBV12-3 or TRBV12-4 and TRBJ2-7; the D is unclear. Trimming took 6 bases from V and 0 from J, leaving 12 bases between them. This CDR3 has 14 amino acids. CDR3 coding DNA: TGTGCCAGCAGGGGCTCGGACGGCTCCTACGAGCAGTACTTC. Encoded protein: CASRGSDGSYEQYF.

With regard to this clonotype: One end of the junction is discordant with germline, which a read error may explain. The chain uses TRBV4-1 and TRBJ2-3; tentative D call: TRBD2 (6 bases). Germline lookup yields CDR1 MGHRA and CDR2 YSYEKL. This CDR3 contains 15 residues. In DNA form, the CDR3 reads TGCGCTAGCAGCCAGGGAGGAAGGGTGGCAGATACGCAGTATTTT. Translation gives CASSQGGRVADTQYF.

The rearrangement links TRBV6-5 to TRBJ2-5; no clear D. Germline V gives CDR1 MNHEY, CDR2 SVGAGI. CDR3 length equals 13 residues. CDR3 loop: CVNSAFKVETQYF. The DNA for the CDR3 is TGTGTCAACAGTGCATTCAAGGTCGAGACCCAGTACTTC.

The chain links TRBV6-5 to TRBJ2-6, with 10 bases matching TRBD1. Looked up from germline, CDR1 is MNHEY and CDR2 is SVGAGI. The J segment lost 2 bases and the V segment lost 7 bases, leaving 5 bases of the junction unmatched. There are 16 residues in the CDR3. The CDR3 DNA follows: TGTGCCAGCACCTTGGACAGGGGGGCTGGGGCCAACGTCCTGACTTTC. It specifies CASTLDRGAGANVLTF.

This clonotype showed up many times. The chain couples TRBV11-2 to TRBJ1-6; D is undetermined. Trimming shortened V by 0 bases and J by 8 bases, and 8 bases separated the two germline ends. The germline gives CDR1 SGHAT, CDR2 FQNNGV. The CDR3 runs 14 residues. The CDR3 reads CASSLEGSYSPLHF. The CDR3 DNA sequence: TGTGCCAGCAGCTTAGAAGGGAGTTATTCACCCCTCCACTTT. The whole variable domain, remainder taken from reference TRBV11-2 and TRBJ1-6, is EAGVAQSPRYKIIEKRQSVAFWCNPISGHATLYWYQQILGQGPKLLIQFQNNGVVDDSQLPKDRFSAERLKGVDSTLKIQPAKLEDSAVYLCASSLEGSYSPLHFGNGTRLTVT.

This clonotype was seen repeatedly, ten times or more. The V call is TRBV7-8, the J call TRBJ2-5; D not certain. Trimming took 2 bases from V and 4 from J, leaving 2 bases between them. Per germline, CDR1 SGHVS and CDR2 FQNEAQ. The CDR3 consists of 11 residues. The CDR3 nucleotides are TGTGCCAGCAGCTTAACAGAGACCCAGTACTTC. Translating gives CASSLTETQYF.

V is TRBV6-1 and J is TRBJ2-1, with 8 bases lining up with TRBD2. The end of the DNA is better explained by TRBJ2-7, so the J call may be wrong. From germline, CDR1 is MNHNS and CDR2 SASEGT. The CDR3 length is 15 residues. CDR3 sequence reads: CASSEGGGRYYEQYF. The CDR3 nucleotides are TGTGCCAGCAGTGAAGGGGGCGGGAGGTACTATGAGCAGTACTTC.

This clonotype was seen more than once but under ten times. The chain combines TRBV6-1 with TRBJ2-2; the D is unclear. This CDR3 is 15 amino acids long. The V gene's germline CDR1 is MNHNS and CDR2 SASEGT. V was shortened by 4 bases and J by 2 bases, with 11 bases between the two germline ends. CDR3 in DNA: TGTGCCAGCAGTGGGCTAGTAGGTAACACCGGGGAGCTGTTTTTT. This sequence encodes CASSGLVGNTGELFF.

This clonotype was detected only once. This rearrangement joins TRBV5-4 to TRBJ2-3, with D perhaps TRBD1 (6 bases). The CDR3 spans 14 residues. Germline lookup yields CDR1 SGHNT and CDR2 YYREEE (reference sequence). The V gene lost 7 bases and the J gene lost 2 bases, with 14 bases spanning the gap. The chain's CDR3 is CASGDTHLTDTQYF. CDR3 DNA: TGTGCCAGCGGGGACACCCACCTCACAGATACGCAGTATTTT.

This clonotype was counted between two and nine times. The DNA of the CDR3 is TGCACCGTTCTAGCGGGAGGGCGCAATGAGCAGTTCTTC. It yields the protein CTVLAGGRNEQFF. The genes are TRBV1 and TRBJ2-1; the table names TRBD2, a call not compared with the DNA. TRBV1 is a listed pseudogene. The length of the CDR3 is 13 residues.

The sample holds many counts of this clonotype. The chain employs TRBV6-1 and TRBJ1-1, with a weak D call TRBD1 (6 bases). Trimming cost V 4 bases and J 7 bases, with 25 bases left between them. CDR3 length: 17 amino acids. In germline, CDR1 is MNHNS, CDR2 SASEGT. The CDR3 region is CASSGRDTDFGYGEAFF. CDR3 sequence (DNA): TGTGCCAGCAGTGGCCGGGACACTGACTTCGGATATGGTGAAGCTTTCTTT.

The genes are TRBV5-5 and TRBJ2-2; D uncertain. The length of the CDR3 is 15 residues. From germline, CDR1 is SGHKS and CDR2 YYEKEE (reference sequence). Trimming stripped 4 bases from V and 4 bases from J, with 14 bases between. The CDR3 is CASSAAGWGTGELFF. CDR3 coding DNA: TGTGCCAGCAGCGCCGCAGGCTGGGGCACCGGGGAGCTGTTTTTT. Full variable domain (missing parts from reference TRBV5-5 and TRBJ2-2): DAGVTQSPTHLIKTRGQQVTLRCSPISGHKSVSWYQQVLGQGPQFIFQYYEKEERGRGNFPDRFSARQFPNYSSELNVNALLLGDSALYLCASSAAGWGTGELFFGEGSRLTVL.

The V call is TRBV6-1, the J call TRBJ2-1, with D unclear. The length of the CDR3 is 12 residues. From germline, CDR1 is MNHNS and CDR2 SASEGT. V lost 2 bases to trimming and J lost 6 bases, with 5 bases between them. The CDR3, as DNA: TGTGCCAGCAGTGAATGGGCCAATGAGCAGTTCTTC. Translated, it gives CASSEWANEQFF.

With regard to this clonotype: No conserved phenylalanine or tryptophan ends this CDR3, so it is likely a read error. V gene TRBV4-2 combines with J gene TRBJ2-1; 9 bases are a match to TRBD2. The CDR3 extends over 15 amino acids. Germline loops: CDR1 LGHNA, CDR2 YNFKEQ. After removal of 0 bases from V and 9 bases from J, the junction contained 6 bases not matched to a gene. The CDR3 nucleotides read TGTGCCAGCAGCCAAGAGGGGACTAGCCTTAGTGAGCAGTTCTTA. Protein product: CASSQEGTSLSEQFL.

On this clonotype itself: Its ends do not fully match the called genes, so a read error is possible. This chain joins TRBV28 and TRBJ2-1, with 7 bases fitting TRBD2. This CDR3 has 14 amino acids. Germline-derived CDR1 and CDR2 are MDHEN and SYDVKM. The CDR3 DNA is TGTGCCAGCAGTTTGACTAGCAGATACAATGAGCAGTTCTTT. Translation: CASSLTSRYNEQFF. The full variable domain, with the rest looked up from reference TRBV28 and TRBJ2-1, is DVKVTQSSRYLVKRTGEKVFLECVQDMDHENMFWYRQDPGLGLRLIYFSYDVKMKEKGDIPEGYSVSREKKERFSLILESASTNQTSMYLCASSLTSRYNEQFFGPGTRLTVL.